This passage covers 11 T cell receptor beta chains from one sample sequenced in a study of T cell responses to AZD1222 COVID-19 vaccine. Libraries were prepared by immunoSEQ multiplex PCR; TCRdb keeps only in-frame clonotypes and omits some of them. The sample carries around 94,000 clones, about 88% recorded once. The sequencing here drew on peripheral blood, taken on day 0 of AZD1222 vaccination. The receptors originated from an adult in good health.

The chain is built from TRBV11-2 and TRBJ2-7; TRBD2 matches at 8 bases. The CDR3 covers 16 residues. The V gene end was trimmed by 0 bases and the J gene end by 5 bases; junction bases not matched to a gene: 9. The germline CDR1 and CDR2 sequences are SGHAT and FQNNGV. The CDR3 is CASSLDPGTRAHEQYF. CDR3 sequence (DNA): TGTGCCAGCAGCTTAGATCCCGGGACTAGGGCCCACGAGCAGTACTTC.

The chain recombines TRBV15 with TRBJ2-7; D gene unclear. This CDR3 has 13 amino acids. Trimming stripped 5 bases from V and 0 bases from J, with 8 bases between. Germline lookup yields CDR1 LNHNV and CDR2 YYDKDF (reference sequence). CDR3 protein: CATSAASSYEQYF. CDR3 nucleotides: TGTGCCACCAGCGCCGCCAGCTCCTACGAGCAGTACTTC.

This chain joins TRBV5-4 and TRBJ2-3, with 11 positions matching TRBD2. Germline CDR1 and CDR2: SGHNT and YYREEE (reference sequence). The V segment lost 3 bases and the J segment 5 bases; nucleotides outside the gene matches: 5. The CDR3 consists of 15 residues. This chain's CDR3 is CASSSGLADKDTQYF. The CDR3, as DNA: TGTGCCAGCAGCTCGGGACTAGCGGACAAAGATACGCAGTATTTT.

The chain has TRBV29-1 and TRBJ1-1; D is unclear. The length of the CDR3 is 13 residues. The V gene lost 7 bases and the J gene lost 0 bases, with 12 bases spanning the gap. The V gene's germline CDR1 is SQVTM and CDR2 ANQGSEA. The chain's CDR3 is CSGHTSVNTEAFF. The CDR3 coding sequence is TGCAGCGGCCACACTTCAGTGAACACTGAAGCTTTCTTT.

The genes are TRBV4-2 and TRBJ1-3, with 7 bases matching TRBD1. CDR1 and CDR2 (germline): LGHNA, YNFKEQ. The CDR3 totals 16 residues. The V and J ends lost 5 bases and 0 bases, in that order; junction bases with no gene match: 7. DNA for the CDR3: TGTGCCAGCAGCGCCCGACAGGGAAGCTCTGGAAACACCATATATTTT. This encodes CASSARQGSSGNTIYF.

Only a few counts were recorded for this clone. The chain is built from TRBV7-2 and TRBJ2-7, with D possibly being TRBD1 or TRBD2 (5 bases each). The germline V and J ends were trimmed by 4 bases and 13 bases, with 23 bases remaining between them. This CDR3 is 14 amino acids long. CDR1 and CDR2 (germline): SGHTA, FQGNSA. CDR3 in DNA: TGTGCCAGCAGCTCTCAAACCGGGACCCATACTACCTACTTC. The encoded protein is CASSSQTGTHTTYF.

The chain uses TRBV19 and TRBJ2-7, with 8 nucleotides matching TRBD2. CDR1 is LNHDA and CDR2 is SQIVND in the germline V gene (reference sequence). The CDR3 runs to 12 residues. The V gene end was trimmed by 6 bases and the J gene end by 6 bases; junction bases not matched to a gene: 4. The CDR3 here is CASSPGGAEQYF. The CDR3 DNA follows: TGTGCCAGTAGCCCCGGGGGGGCCGAGCAGTACTTC.

The sample holds a few counts of this clone. This chain uses TRBV3-1 (or the pseudogene TRBV3-2) with TRBJ1-2; no firm D call. CDR3 length: 12 residues. Germline CDR1 LGHDT, CDR2 YNNKEL (reference sequence). V was pared by 1 base and J by 7 bases, with 7 bases between. CDR3 nucleotides: TGTGCCAGCAGCCAAGCTAGCTCTGGCTACACCTTC. It yields the protein CASSQASSGYTF.

V usage is TRBV7-9 and J usage is TRBJ1-4; D is uncertain. Germline CDR1 is SEHNR and CDR2 is FQNEAQ (reference sequence). CDR3 length equals 14 residues. V was clipped by 6 bases and J by 5 bases, with 13 bases between them. In DNA, the CDR3 is TGTGCCAGCAGGGAGGGCGGTATCAATGAAAAACTGTTTTTT. Its translation: CASREGGINEKLFF.

The chain is built from TRBV19 and TRBJ1-2; D unclear. The CDR3 consists of 16 residues. Trimming shortened V by 1 base and J by 1 base, and 13 bases separated the two germline ends. Per germline, CDR1 LNHDA and CDR2 SQIVND (reference sequence). CDR3 DNA sequence: TGTGCCAGTAGTATAGTAGGGCCAGGAGATAACTATGGCTACACCTTC. It is translated as CASSIVGPGDNYGYTF.

The chain has TRBV30 and TRBJ2-3; tentative D call: TRBD2 (6 bases). CDR1 is GTSNPN and CDR2 is SVGIG in the germline V gene (reference sequence). This CDR3 contains 13 residues. V lost 0 bases and J 7 bases, leaving 11 bases between the germline ends. CDR3 protein: CAWSVNGRNTQYF. DNA for the CDR3: TGTGCCTGGAGTGTAAATGGGAGGAATACGCAGTATTTT.